Below are 13 T cell receptor beta chains sequenced from a single sample in a study of low-dose radiotherapy and immunotherapy resistance in tumors. Time point in this sample: before trial treatment. Alpha and beta chains were covered, as first-strand cDNA relied on TRAV- and TRBV-specific primers. For amplifying TCRs, the PCR ran for around 20 cycles with Phusion, which was used together with a constant-region primer and the adapter on the V primers. Using its own MiXCR run on the reads, TCRdb lists one record per CDR3 protein. The sample holds around 64,000 distinct CDR3 sequences, around a quarter seen once. The material sequenced was PBMCs, taken before treatment. These receptors all stem from a male donor with rectosigmoid adenocarcinoma.

In its sample, this clonotype was seen many times. The V and J genes are TRBV27 and TRBJ1-5; D remains ambiguous. The germline V and J ends were trimmed by 5 bases and 9 bases, with 14 bases remaining between them. In germline, CDR1 is MNHEY, CDR2 SMNVEV (reference sequence). This CDR3 spans 13 amino acids. The CDR3 DNA sequence: TGTGCCAGCAGTGCCTTCTCTACGCTGCCCCAGCATTTT. This codes for CASSAFSTLPQHF.

In this sample, this clonotype turned up many times. The rearrangement links TRBV11-2 to TRBJ2-7; TRBD2 matches at 11 bases. J lost 2 bases, V lost 4 bases, and 7 bases had no gene match. Germline lookup yields CDR1 SGHAT and CDR2 FQNNGV. This CDR3 region has 16 residues. CDR3 protein: CASSSRLAGGAYEQYF. The CDR3 DNA is TGTGCCAGCAGCTCAAGGCTAGCGGGAGGTGCCTACGAGCAGTACTTC.

This clonotype was counted between two and nine times. V gene TRBV12-3 or TRBV12-4 combines with J gene TRBJ1-2; 7 positions match TRBD1. V was clipped by 2 bases and J by 5 bases; unmatched bases: 8. CDR3 size: 15 residues. CDR3 region: CASSLRDSPAYGYTF. The CDR3 region has the DNA TGTGCCAGCAGTTTAAGGGACAGCCCGGCTTATGGCTACACCTTC.

This clonotype was recorded many times. The chain joins TRBV12-3 or TRBV12-4 to TRBJ2-5; 12 bases are shared with TRBD2. The length of the CDR3 is 16 residues. V shed 5 bases, J shed 5 bases, and the junction held 9 bases outside the gene matches. CDR3 nucleotide sequence: TGTGCCAGCAGTCCCGGACTAGCGGGGAAATTGGAGACCCAGTACTTC. It specifies CASSPGLAGKLETQYF.

Ten or more counts support this clonotype. V and J are TRBV5-1 and TRBJ2-5, with TRBD1 matching over 9 bases. V gave up 3 bases and J gave up 1 base; unmatched junction bases: 7. CDR3 length: 16 amino acids. From germline, CDR1 is SGHRS and CDR2 YFSETQ. The CDR3 coding sequence is TGCGCCAGCAGCTCCCTGGGACAGGGAATCCAAGAGACCCAGTACTTC. Translated: CASSSLGQGIQETQYF.

This clonotype appeared many times. The chain combines TRBV28 with TRBJ2-3; 14 nucleotides match TRBD2. Germline-derived CDR1 and CDR2 are MDHEN and SYDVKM. The CDR3 runs 15 residues. V shed 9 bases, J shed 7 bases, and the junction held 9 bases outside the gene matches. CDR3 protein: CASSTSGGAANTQYF. CDR3 DNA: TGTGCCAGTTCGACTAGCGGGGGGGCCGCGAATACGCAGTATTTT.

This clonotype has a handful of counts. The chain joins TRBV6-2 or TRBV6-3 to TRBJ1-1, with a possible D match to TRBD1 (5 bases). The germline gives CDR1 MNHEY, CDR2 SVGEGT. This CDR3 is built from 11 residues. V gave up 7 bases and J gave up 12 bases, with 15 bases separating them. The CDR3 sequence: CASTPPGPPFF. CDR3 in DNA: TGTGCCAGCACCCCTCCGGGGCCACCTTTCTTT.

This clonotype has more than one count but fewer than ten. The gene calls are TRBV4-3 and TRBJ2-3, with no clear D. The V end was cut by 6 bases, the J end by 0 bases, with 4 bases between. This CDR3 is 12 amino acids long. Germline V gene lookup returns CDR1 LGHNA and CDR2 YSLEER. The CDR3 reads CASSQSTDTQYF. The CDR3 DNA sequence: TGCGCCAGCAGTCAAAGCACAGATACGCAGTATTTT.

This clonotype has just a few counts. The chain recombines TRBV7-2 with TRBJ2-5; 7 nucleotides line up with TRBD1. This CDR3 comprises 15 residues. Germline CDR1 reads SGHTA; CDR2 reads FQGNSA. V gave up 0 bases and J gave up 5 bases; unmatched junction bases: 6. CDR3 bases: TGTGCCAGCAGCTTAGCAAACAGGGGTTGGGAGACCCAGTACTTC. Its translation: CASSLANRGWETQYF. The whole variable domain, filled in from reference TRBV7-2 and TRBJ2-5, reads GAGVSQSPSNKVTEKGKDVELRCDPISGHTALYWYRQSLGQGLEFLIYFQGNSAPDKSGLPSDRFSAERTGGSVSTLTIQRTQQEDSAVYLCASSLANRGWETQYFGPGTRLLVL.

This clonotype was seen at least ten times. The CDR3 loop reads CASSDKGGNQPQHF. The CDR3 DNA reads as TGTGCCAGCAGTGACAAGGGGGGGAATCAGCCCCAGCATTTT. The rearrangement links TRBV2 to TRBJ1-5, with D perhaps TRBD1 (6 bases). The CDR3 is made up of 14 amino acids. V shed 3 bases and J shed 4 bases, with 10 bases lying between them. CDR1 is SNHLY and CDR2 is FYNNEI in the germline V gene.

This clonotype was recorded once. This rearrangement joins TRBV29-1 to TRBJ2-1, with unresolved D. Germline V gene sequence: CDR1 SQVTM, CDR2 ANQGSEA. The CDR3 runs 11 residues. V shed 4 bases and J shed 2 bases, with 3 bases lying between them. CDR3 sequence (DNA): TGCAGCGTTGGACCCTACAATGAGCAGTTCTTC. As protein: CSVGPYNEQFF.

This clonotype was seen ten or more times. The CDR3 DNA follows: TGTGCCAGCAGCTTAGTCAGACTAGCGGGATCGGGGGGAAACATTCAGTACTTC. Its protein product is CASSLVRLAGSGGNIQYF. The chain uses TRBV5-6 and TRBJ2-4; 11 bases agree with TRBD2. The germline CDR1 and CDR2 sequences are SGHDT and YYEEEE. The CDR3 is 18 residues long. V dropped 2 bases and J dropped 6; count of bases not matched to a gene: 13.

The chain couples TRBV3-1 to TRBJ1-1, with no clear D. V shed 0 bases and J shed 7 bases, with 15 bases lying between them. The germline gives CDR1 LGHDT, CDR2 YNNKEL (reference sequence). This CDR3 contains 15 residues. The CDR3 spells CASSQDLRVPSEAFF. The CDR3 DNA follows: TGTGCCAGCAGCCAAGATCTTAGGGTCCCGAGTGAAGCTTTCTTT.